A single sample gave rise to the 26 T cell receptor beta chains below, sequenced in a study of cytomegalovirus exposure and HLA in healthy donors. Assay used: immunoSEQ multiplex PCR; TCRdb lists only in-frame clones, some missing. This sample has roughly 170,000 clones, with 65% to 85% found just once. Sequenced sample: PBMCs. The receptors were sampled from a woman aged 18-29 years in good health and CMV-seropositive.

The CDR3 sequence is CASSPMGPGTEAFF. CDR3 in DNA: TGCGCCAGCAGCCCCATGGGTCCGGGAACTGAAGCTTTCTTT. The chain has TRBV5-1 and TRBJ1-1, with D hard to call. Trimming stripped 4 bases from V and 5 bases from J, with 15 bases between. This CDR3 region has 14 residues. Germline CDR1 is SGHRS and CDR2 is YFSETQ.

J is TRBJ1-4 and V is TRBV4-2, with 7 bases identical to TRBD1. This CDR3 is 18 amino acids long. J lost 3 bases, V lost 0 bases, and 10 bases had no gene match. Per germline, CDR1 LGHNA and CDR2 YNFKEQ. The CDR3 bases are TGTGCCAGCAGCCAAGATCAGGACAGGAGCCAGGCTAATGAAAAACTGTTTTTT. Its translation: CASSQDQDRSQANEKLFF.

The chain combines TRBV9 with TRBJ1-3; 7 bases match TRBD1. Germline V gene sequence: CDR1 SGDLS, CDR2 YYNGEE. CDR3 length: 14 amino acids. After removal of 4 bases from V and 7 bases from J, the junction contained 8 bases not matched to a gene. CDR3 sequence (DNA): TGTGCCAGCAGCCCAGGACAGGCCGGGAACACCATATATTTT. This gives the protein CASSPGQAGNTIYF.

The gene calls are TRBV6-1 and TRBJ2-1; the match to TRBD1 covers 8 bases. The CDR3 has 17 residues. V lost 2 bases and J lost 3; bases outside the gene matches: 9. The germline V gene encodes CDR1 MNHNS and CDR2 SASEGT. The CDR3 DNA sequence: TGTGCCAGCAGTGAAATCGGGACAGGCAAACTCTACAATGAGCAGTTCTTC. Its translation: CASSEIGTGKLYNEQFF.

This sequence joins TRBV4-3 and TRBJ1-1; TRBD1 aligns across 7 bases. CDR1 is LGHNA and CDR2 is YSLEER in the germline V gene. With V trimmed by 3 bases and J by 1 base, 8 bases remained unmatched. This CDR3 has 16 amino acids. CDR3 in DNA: TGCGCCAGCAGCCATAATACAGGGGCCCCGAACACTGAAGCTTTCTTT. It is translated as CASSHNTGAPNTEAFF.

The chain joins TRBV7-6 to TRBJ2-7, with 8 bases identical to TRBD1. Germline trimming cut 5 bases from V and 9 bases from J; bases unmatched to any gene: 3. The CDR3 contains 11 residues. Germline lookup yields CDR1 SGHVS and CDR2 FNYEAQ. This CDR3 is CASSGGQGQYF. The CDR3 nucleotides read TGTGCCAGCAGCGGCGGACAGGGGCAGTACTTC.

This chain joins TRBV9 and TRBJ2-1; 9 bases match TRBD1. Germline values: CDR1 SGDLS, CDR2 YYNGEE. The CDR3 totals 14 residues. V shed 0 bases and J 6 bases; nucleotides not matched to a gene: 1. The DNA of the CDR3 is TGTGCCAGCAGCGTAGGGGACAGGGTCAATGAGCAGTTCTTC. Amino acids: CASSVGDRVNEQFF.

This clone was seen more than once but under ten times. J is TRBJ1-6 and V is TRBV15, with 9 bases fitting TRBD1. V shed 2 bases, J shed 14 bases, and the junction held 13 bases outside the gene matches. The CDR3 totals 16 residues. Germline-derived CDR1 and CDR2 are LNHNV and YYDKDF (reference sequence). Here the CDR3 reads CATSRLQGAGGRALHF. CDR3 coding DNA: TGTGCCACCAGCAGATTACAGGGGGCAGGGGGAAGGGCCCTCCACTTT. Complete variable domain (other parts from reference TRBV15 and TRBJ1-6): DAMVIQNPRYQVTQFGKPVTLSCSQTLNHNVMYWYQQKSSQAPKLLFHYYDKDFNNEADTPDNFQSRRPNTSFCFLDIRSPGLGDTAMYLCATSRLQGAGGRALHFGNGTRLTVT.

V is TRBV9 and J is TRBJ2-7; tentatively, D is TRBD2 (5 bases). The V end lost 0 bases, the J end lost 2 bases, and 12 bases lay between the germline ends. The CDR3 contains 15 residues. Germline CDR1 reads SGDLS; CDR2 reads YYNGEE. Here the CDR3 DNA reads TGTGCCAGCAGCGTAGGAGGGAACGACCCCTACGAGCAGTACTTC. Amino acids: CASSVGGNDPYEQYF. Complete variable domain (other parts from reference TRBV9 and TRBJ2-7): DSGVTQTPKHLITATGQRVTLRCSPRSGDLSVYWYQQSLDQGLQFLIQYYNGEERAKGNILERFSAQQFPDLHSELNLSSLELGDSALYFCASSVGGNDPYEQYFGPGTRLTVT.

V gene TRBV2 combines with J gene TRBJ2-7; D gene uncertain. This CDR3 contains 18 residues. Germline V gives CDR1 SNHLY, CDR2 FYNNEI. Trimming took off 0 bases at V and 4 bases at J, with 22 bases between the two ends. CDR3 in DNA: TGTGCCAGCAGTGAAGCGCTTCAGGCCAATAAGTTGCATTACGAGCAGTACTTC. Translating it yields CASSEALQANKLHYEQYF.

The CDR3 DNA sequence: TGCAGCACGGGACAGGGAACCGGGGAGCTGTTTTTT. Translating it yields CSTGQGTGELFF. The chain couples TRBV29-1 to TRBJ2-2; TRBD1 matches 9 bases. V was pared by 8 bases and J by 5 bases, with 3 bases of the junction left unmatched. Germline V gene lookup returns CDR1 SQVTM and CDR2 ANQGSEA. This CDR3 spans 12 amino acids.

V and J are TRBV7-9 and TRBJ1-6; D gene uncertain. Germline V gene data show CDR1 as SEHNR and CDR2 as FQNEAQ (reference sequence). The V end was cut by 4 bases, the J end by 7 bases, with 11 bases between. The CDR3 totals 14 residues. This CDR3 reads CASSSDSSNSPLHF. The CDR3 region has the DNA TGTGCCAGCAGCTCCGACTCTTCGAATTCACCCCTCCACTTT.

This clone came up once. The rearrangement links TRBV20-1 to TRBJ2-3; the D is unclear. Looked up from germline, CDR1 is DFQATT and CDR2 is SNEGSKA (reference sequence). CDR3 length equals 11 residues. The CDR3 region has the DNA TGCAGCGGGTTTCGTGGAGATACGCAGTATTTT. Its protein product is CSGFRGDTQYF.

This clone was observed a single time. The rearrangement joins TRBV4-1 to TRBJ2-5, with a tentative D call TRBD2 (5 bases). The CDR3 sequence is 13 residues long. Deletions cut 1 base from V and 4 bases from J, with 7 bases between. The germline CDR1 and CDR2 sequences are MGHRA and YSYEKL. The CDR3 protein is CASSQVGRETQYF. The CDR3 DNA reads TGCGCCAGCAGCCAAGTTGGGAGAGAGACCCAGTACTTC.

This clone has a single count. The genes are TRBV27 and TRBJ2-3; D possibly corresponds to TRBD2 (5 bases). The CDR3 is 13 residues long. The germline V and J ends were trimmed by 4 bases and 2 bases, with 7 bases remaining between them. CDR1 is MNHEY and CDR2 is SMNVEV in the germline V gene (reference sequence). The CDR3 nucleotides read TGTGCCAGCAGTTCGCGGGCCACAGATACGCAGTATTTT. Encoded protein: CASSSRATDTQYF.

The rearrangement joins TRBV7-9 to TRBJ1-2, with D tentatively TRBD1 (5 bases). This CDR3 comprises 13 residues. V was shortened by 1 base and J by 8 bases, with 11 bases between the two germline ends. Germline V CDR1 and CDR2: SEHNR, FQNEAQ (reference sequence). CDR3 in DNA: TGTGCCAGCAGCTTAGATACGGGGGTAGGCTACACCTTC. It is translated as CASSLDTGVGYTF.

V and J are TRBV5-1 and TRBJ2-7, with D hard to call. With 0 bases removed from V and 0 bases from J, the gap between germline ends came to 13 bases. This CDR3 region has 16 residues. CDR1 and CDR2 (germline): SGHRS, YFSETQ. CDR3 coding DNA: TGCGCCAGCAGCTTGGCCGCGCCGTCGCACTCCTACGAGCAGTACTTC. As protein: CASSLAAPSHSYEQYF.

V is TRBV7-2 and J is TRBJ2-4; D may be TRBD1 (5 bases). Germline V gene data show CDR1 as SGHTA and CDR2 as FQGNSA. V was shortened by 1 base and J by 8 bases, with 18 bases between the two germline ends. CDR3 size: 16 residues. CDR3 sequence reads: CASSLETALLGDIQYF. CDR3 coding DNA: TGTGCCAGCAGCTTAGAGACCGCCCTCCTAGGGGACATTCAGTACTTC.

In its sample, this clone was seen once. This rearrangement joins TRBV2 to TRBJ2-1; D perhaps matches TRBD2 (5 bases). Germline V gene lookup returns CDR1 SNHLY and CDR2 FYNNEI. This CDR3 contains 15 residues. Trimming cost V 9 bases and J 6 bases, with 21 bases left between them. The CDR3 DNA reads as TGTGCCAGAAGAGGGAAGGGTTTACGGGGCAATGAGCAGTTCTTC. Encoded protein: CARRGKGLRGNEQFF.

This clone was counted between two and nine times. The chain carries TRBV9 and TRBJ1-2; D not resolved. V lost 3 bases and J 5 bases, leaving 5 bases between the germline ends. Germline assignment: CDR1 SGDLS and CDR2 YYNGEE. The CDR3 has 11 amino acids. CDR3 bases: TGTGCCAGCAGCGGGCCATATGGCTACACCTTC. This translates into CASSGPYGYTF.

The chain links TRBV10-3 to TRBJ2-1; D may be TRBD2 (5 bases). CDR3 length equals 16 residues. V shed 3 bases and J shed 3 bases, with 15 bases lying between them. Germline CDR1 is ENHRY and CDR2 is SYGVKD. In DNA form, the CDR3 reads TGTGCCATCAGTGAACCGGACTCGGAAAACTACAATGAGCAGTTCTTC. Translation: CAISEPDSENYNEQFF.

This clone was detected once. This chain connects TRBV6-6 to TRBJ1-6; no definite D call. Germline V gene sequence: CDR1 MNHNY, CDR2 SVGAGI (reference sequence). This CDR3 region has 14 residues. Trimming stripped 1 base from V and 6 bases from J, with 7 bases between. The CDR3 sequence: CASSYWQRNSPLHF. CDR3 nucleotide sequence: TGTGCCAGCAGTTACTGGCAGCGTAATTCACCCCTCCACTTT.

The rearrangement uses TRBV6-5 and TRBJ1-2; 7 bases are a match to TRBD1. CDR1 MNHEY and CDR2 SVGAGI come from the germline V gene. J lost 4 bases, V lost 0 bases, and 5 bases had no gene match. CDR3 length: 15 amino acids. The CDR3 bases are TGTGCCAGCAGTTACTCGGCAGGGGGAATCTATGGCTACACCTTC. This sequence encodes CASSYSAGGIYGYTF.

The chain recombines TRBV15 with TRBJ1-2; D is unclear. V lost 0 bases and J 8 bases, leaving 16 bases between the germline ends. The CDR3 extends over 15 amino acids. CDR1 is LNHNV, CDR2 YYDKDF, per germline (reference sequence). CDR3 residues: CATSRDLEGRGGYTF. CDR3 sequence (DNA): TGTGCCACCAGCAGAGATCTGGAGGGAAGAGGAGGCTACACCTTC.

The CDR3 reads CASSPTWDSRGEKLFF. In DNA, the CDR3 is TGTGCCAGCAGCCCTACTTGGGACAGTAGAGGTGAAAAACTGTTTTTT. This chain joins TRBV5-8 and TRBJ1-4, with 7 nucleotides matching TRBD1. Germline CDR1 reads SGHTS; CDR2 reads YDEGEE. V was pared by 4 bases and J by 7 bases, with 13 bases of the junction left unmatched. This CDR3 region has 16 residues.

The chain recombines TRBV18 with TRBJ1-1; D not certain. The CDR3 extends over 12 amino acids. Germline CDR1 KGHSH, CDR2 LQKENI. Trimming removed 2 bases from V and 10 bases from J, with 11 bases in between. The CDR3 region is CASSPEAFLAFF. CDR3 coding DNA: TGTGCCAGCTCACCAGAGGCATTCTTAGCTTTCTTT.